The clone carrying this T cell receptor (beta chain) was recorded a few times. Its antigen is not known. The V gene's germline CDR1 is DFQATT and CDR2 SNEGSKA (reference sequence). The ends were cut back, 7 bases at V and 5 bases at J, with 39 bases in the middle. The length of the CDR3 is 20 residues. Diagnoses used clinical symptoms, serum thyroxine and TRAb, thyroid ultrasound and orbital computed tomography. RNA transcripts yielded amplified TCR beta CDR3 regions. A set of HTBI primers served as the primers for a first-round RT-PCR of the TCR CDR3. Each CDR3 protein is one row after TCRdb ran MiXCR on the multiplex PCR reads. The table shows 530,000 or so distinct CDR3 sequences, with roughly 50% occurring only once. This sample is drawn from a study of T cells in Graves' hyperthyroidism and ophthalmopathy. Study-wide results and limits: Most thyroid clonotypes expanded above 0.001 appeared in blood too.

Sequencing was carried out using peripheral blood or thyroid tissue (not recorded which). V gene TRBV20-1 combines with J gene TRBJ2-7, with D perhaps being TRBD1 or TRBD2 (6 bases each). This receptor was taken from a woman between 18 and 30 years old with Graves' hyperthyroidism. The CDR3 here is CSDRRRGSREWGRIFHEQYF. The CDR3 DNA is TGCAGTGATAGGAGGAGGGGGAGCAGGGAGTGGGGTAGAATCTTCCACGAGCAGTACTTC.